Below are 23 T cell receptor beta chains sequenced from a single sample in a study of naive and memory T cell subsets. The beta constant-region primer was an equimolar mix of two oligonucleotides covering TRBC1 and TRBC2. TCRdb ran MiXCR on the UMI-ligation and nested PCR reads and lists one entry per CDR3 protein. The table includes 23,000 or so distinct CDR3 sequences, around 10% detected once. Sequences were obtained from central memory CD8+ T cells from blood. Source of these receptors: a human donor in good health.

This clonotype has at least ten counts. The V and J genes are TRBV20-1 and TRBJ2-3; 9 nucleotides agree with TRBD1. This CDR3 has 16 amino acids. CDR1 DFQATT and CDR2 SNEGSKA come from the germline V gene (reference sequence). Trimming at V came to 6 bases and at J to 3 bases, leaving 13 bases not matched to a gene. The CDR3 spells CSARAPWTGETDTQYF. DNA for the CDR3: TGCAGTGCCAGGGCACCGTGGACAGGGGAAACAGATACGCAGTATTTT.

This clonotype was counted a few times. The rearrangement links TRBV15 to TRBJ1-4; D call uncertain. This CDR3 has 19 residues. Per the germline V gene, CDR1 is LNHNV and CDR2 is YYDKDF (reference sequence). V lost 2 bases and J 0 bases, leaving 19 bases between the germline ends. CDR3 sequence: CATSRPSRRAEATNEKLFF. CDR3 DNA: TGTGCCACCAGCAGACCATCCCGCCGGGCGGAAGCAACTAATGAAAAACTGTTTTTT. The full variable domain, in which reference TRBV15 and TRBJ1-4 provide the parts outside the CDR3, is DAMVIQNPRYQVTQFGKPVTLSCSQTLNHNVMYWYQQKSSQAPKLLFHYYDKDFNNEADTPDNFQSRRPNTSFCFLDIRSPGLGDTAMYLCATSRPSRRAEATNEKLFFGSGTQLSVL.

This clonotype was seen a handful of times. The chain links TRBV28 to TRBJ1-6; D gene uncertain. V was cut by 5 bases and J by 5 bases, with 7 bases left in between. The germline V gene has CDR1 MDHEN and CDR2 SYDVKM. The CDR3 runs 13 residues. CDR3 nucleotide sequence: TGTGCCAGCAGTCCACCAAATAATTCACCCCTCCACTTT. Translation: CASSPPNNSPLHF.

Of note for this clonotype: A single base separates this from a much larger clone, so it may be a read error. This chain uses TRBV15 with TRBJ1-2, with D possibly being TRBD1 (6 bases). Per the germline V gene, CDR1 is LNHNV and CDR2 is YYDKDF (reference sequence). The CDR3 consists of 14 residues. V was clipped by 0 bases and J by 3 bases, with 8 bases between them. Here the CDR3 reads CATSRDAGDYGYTF. The CDR3 region has the DNA TGTGCCACCAGCAGAGATGCAGGGGACTATGGCTACACCTTC.

The gene calls are TRBV29-1 and TRBJ2-1; TRBD1 aligns across 11 bases. With 7 bases clipped from V and 8 bases from J, the junction kept 10 bases outside the gene matches. Germline lookup yields CDR1 SQVTM and CDR2 ANQGSEA. CDR3 length: 14 residues. In nucleotides, the CDR3 is TGCAGCGCTCCCTCGGACAGGGGGCTCCATGAGCAGTTCTTC. Protein sequence: CSAPSDRGLHEQFF.

The V and J genes are TRBV7-9 and TRBJ2-7; D is uncertain. CDR3 size: 14 residues. Trimming pared 10 bases from V and 2 bases from J, leaving 18 bases between. Germline V gene sequence: CDR1 SEHNR, CDR2 FQNEAQ (reference sequence). The DNA of the CDR3 is TGTGCCACCAGAGACTCCAGTACAACCTACGAGCAGTACTTC. It codes for CATRDSSTTYEQYF.

This clonotype occurred many times. The V call is TRBV29-1, the J call TRBJ2-3; D assignment may be TRBD1 or TRBD2 (6 bases each). Per germline, CDR1 SQVTM and CDR2 ANQGSEA. V lost 6 bases to trimming and J lost 7 bases, with 26 bases between them. The CDR3 covers 16 residues. This chain's CDR3 is CSVGGGAVMAGNTQYF. In DNA form, the CDR3 reads TGCAGCGTCGGAGGGGGTGCAGTGATGGCGGGCAATACGCAGTATTTT.

This clonotype showed up just a few times. The chain recombines TRBV6-5 with TRBJ1-3; no definite D call. V gave up 6 bases and J gave up 0 bases, with 6 bases separating them. The germline V gene has CDR1 MNHEY and CDR2 SVGAGI. CDR3 length: 13 residues. The CDR3 bases are TGTGCCAGCAGCTATTACTCTGGAAACACCATATATTTT. This gives the protein CASSYYSGNTIYF.

This chain joins TRBV2 and TRBJ2-7; D is undetermined. V was pared by 3 bases and J by 2 bases, with 20 bases between. CDR3 length: 17 amino acids. Germline V gene data show CDR1 as SNHLY and CDR2 as FYNNEI. The CDR3 nucleotides read TGTGCCAGCAGTGACCCAGGAGCCACCTATTTCCCCTACGAGCAGTACTTC. This gives the protein CASSDPGATYFPYEQYF.

The V and J genes are TRBV30 and TRBJ2-5; unclear D gene. Trimming took 0 bases from V and 5 from J, leaving 13 bases between them. CDR3 length equals 14 residues. Germline-derived CDR1 and CDR2 are GTSNPN and SVGIG (reference sequence). The CDR3 is CAWSVHGPGETQYF. The CDR3 nucleotides read TGTGCCTGGAGTGTCCATGGGCCCGGGGAGACCCAGTACTTC.

In the case of this clonotype: This sequence may be a read error, since a much larger clone differs from it by one base. The chain has TRBV5-4 and TRBJ1-3; the D gene is possibly TRBD1 (6 bases). Trimming took 0 bases from V and 4 from J, leaving 11 bases between them. The CDR3 totals 15 residues. Germline V lookup: CDR1 SGHNT, CDR2 YYREEE (reference sequence). CDR3 amino acids: CASSLGGAVGNTIYF. CDR3 nucleotides: TGTGCCAGCAGCTTGGGGGGGGCCGTCGGAAACACCATATATTTT.

This clonotype appeared many times. V is TRBV9 and J is TRBJ1-2, with 8 nucleotides matching TRBD1. Germline lookup yields CDR1 SGDLS and CDR2 YYNGEE. Trimming cost V 3 bases and J 2 bases; bases outside gene matches: 12. There are 17 residues in the CDR3. CDR3 nucleotide sequence: TGTGCCAGCAGCGAGAACCGGGACAGGCCTCCAAACTATGGCTACACCTTC. Translation gives CASSENRDRPPNYGYTF.

V usage is TRBV27 and J usage is TRBJ2-7; D may be TRBD2 (5 bases). The germline gives CDR1 MNHEY, CDR2 SMNVEV (reference sequence). This CDR3 contains 11 residues. The V end lost 6 bases, the J end lost 7 bases, and 10 bases lay between the germline ends. Here the CDR3 reads CASSSGIEQYF. CDR3 nucleotide sequence: TGTGCCAGCAGCTCCGGGATTGAGCAGTACTTC.

A word on this clonotype: A much larger clone sits a single nucleotide away, making a read error possible. The V call is TRBV7-9, the J call TRBJ1-4; D is unresolved. CDR1 and CDR2 (germline): SEHNR, FQNEAQ (reference sequence). The CDR3 extends over 14 amino acids. The V gene lost 1 base and the J gene lost 7 bases, with 10 bases spanning the gap. The CDR3 DNA reads TGTGCCAGCAGCTTAGTGGTCAGTGGTGAAAAACTGTTTTTT. Its translation is CASSLVVSGEKLFF.

This clonotype has only a few counts. A much bigger clone sits one base away, suggesting this may be a read error. The chain employs TRBV7-9 and TRBJ1-2; TRBD1 might be the D (6 bases). Germline lookup yields CDR1 SEHNR and CDR2 FQNEAQ (reference sequence). V was trimmed by 5 bases and J by 4 bases, leaving 20 bases between them. The CDR3 runs 16 residues. The CDR3 DNA reads TGTGCCAGCAGCCGGGCCCCAGGGGCGGTCATCTATGGCTACACCTTC. Encoded protein: CASSRAPGAVIYGYTF.

This clonotype turned up a few times. V and J are TRBV6-2 or TRBV6-3 and TRBJ2-7; D might be TRBD1 (6 bases). CDR1 and CDR2 (germline): MNHEY, SVGEGT. Trimming left V 7 bases short and J 3 bases short, with 16 bases between. This CDR3 has 14 amino acids. In DNA form, the CDR3 reads TGTGCCAGCAATGGGCGTAGGGGGTTCTACGAGCAGTACTTC. Protein: CASNGRRGFYEQYF.

This rearrangement joins TRBV11-2 to TRBJ2-2, with TRBD2 matching over 8 bases. The germline V gene encodes CDR1 SGHAT and CDR2 FQNNGV. This CDR3 is 16 amino acids long. The V segment lost 0 bases and the J segment 5 bases; nucleotides outside the gene matches: 5. The CDR3 here is CASSLESGSRTGELFF. The CDR3 region has the DNA TGTGCCAGCAGCTTAGAAAGCGGGAGTCGAACCGGGGAGCTGTTTTTT.

The J gene is TRBJ2-7, the V gene TRBV7-8, with D perhaps TRBD1 (6 bases). CDR1 SGHVS and CDR2 FQNEAQ come from the germline V gene. This CDR3 contains 13 residues. The ends were cut back, 6 bases at V and 5 bases at J, with 14 bases in the middle. The CDR3 here is CASSLQGPHEQYF. The CDR3 DNA is TGTGCCAGCAGTTTACAGGGTCCGCACGAGCAGTACTTC.

This clonotype showed up many times. J is TRBJ2-1 and V is TRBV28; 12 positions match TRBD2. The CDR3 has 15 residues. V was pared by 3 bases and J by 6 bases, with 3 bases of the junction left unmatched. The germline CDR1 and CDR2 sequences are MDHEN and SYDVKM. For the CDR3, the DNA is TGTGCCAGCAGTTTTCTAGCGGGAGGGACCAATGAGCAGTTCTTC. Protein sequence: CASSFLAGGTNEQFF.

This clonotype was counted only a few times. The chain uses TRBV20-1 and TRBJ2-7, with 14 bases fitting TRBD2. Germline V gene data show CDR1 as DFQATT and CDR2 as SNEGSKA (reference sequence). The trim removed 5 bases at V and 4 bases at J, leaving 13 bases unmatched. This CDR3 is built from 17 residues. CDR3 coding DNA: TGCAGTGCTCCCGCCGGACTAGCGGGAGGACCTACTTACGAGCAGTACTTC. It codes for CSAPAGLAGGPTYEQYF.

In its sample, this clonotype was seen many times. The chain couples TRBV4-2 to TRBJ2-2; D gene ambiguous. V was trimmed by 2 bases and J by 1 base, leaving 8 bases between them. Germline CDR1 LGHNA, CDR2 YNFKEQ. The CDR3 loop spans 15 amino acids. The CDR3 spells CASSQTVGNTGELFF. The CDR3 bases are TGTGCCAGCAGCCAAACGGTCGGGAACACCGGGGAGCTGTTTTTT.

This clonotype was recorded many times. The J gene is TRBJ2-6, the V gene TRBV7-9; D gene uncertain. CDR3 length: 18 amino acids. CDR1 SEHNR and CDR2 FQNEAQ come from the germline V gene (reference sequence). With 2 bases removed from V and 0 bases from J, the gap between germline ends came to 14 bases. The CDR3 DNA reads TGTGCCAGCAGCTTATTCCCCCCAGTAAGCTCTGGGGCCAACGTCCTGACTTTC. It translates to CASSLFPPVSSGANVLTF. Filled out from reference TRBV7-9 and TRBJ2-6, the complete variable domain reads DTGVSQNPRHKITKRGQNVTFRCDPISEHNRLYWYRQTLGQGPEFLTYFQNEAQLEKSRLLSDRFSAERPKGSFSTLEIQRTEQGDSAMYLCASSLFPPVSSGANVLTFGAGSRLTVL.

The chain links TRBV2 to TRBJ2-7, with 8 bases aligning to TRBD1. Trimming removed 5 bases from V and 0 bases from J; junction bases left unmatched: 6. From germline, CDR1 is SNHLY and CDR2 FYNNEI. This CDR3 is built from 15 residues. In DNA form, the CDR3 reads TGTGCCAGCAGTATTACAGGGGGAGGCTCCTACGAGCAGTACTTC. This translates into CASSITGGGSYEQYF.